The 10 T cell receptor beta chains reported below all come from one sample, sequenced in a study of T cell responses to AZD1222 COVID-19 vaccine. Sequencing was performed with immunoSEQ multiplex PCR; in TCRdb, only in-frame clones are kept and a portion is missing. Among over 100,000 clones, about 88% were seen once, and the ten largest hold under 20%. Material: peripheral blood, obtained on day 0 of AZD1222 vaccination. All receptors come from an adult in good health.

In its sample, this clone was seen once. V gene TRBV30 combines with J gene TRBJ1-3; D remains unclear. V dropped 0 bases and J dropped 7 bases, with 10 bases sitting between them. CDR1 and CDR2 (germline): GTSNPN, SVGIG (reference sequence). The CDR3 is made up of 13 amino acids. CDR3: CAWSVGSSNTIYF. The CDR3 nucleotides are TGTGCCTGGAGTGTGGGCAGTAGCAACACCATATATTTT. The full variable domain, rest sourced from reference TRBV30 and TRBJ1-3, is SQTIHQWPATLVQPVGSPLSLECTVEGTSNPNLYWYRQAAGRGLQLLFYSVGIGQISSEVPQNLSASRPQDRQFILSSKKLLLSDSGFYLCAWSVGSSNTIYFGEGSWLTVV.

In nucleotides, the CDR3 is TGTGCCAGCTTGACAGGCCTCCTGTTTTTT. Protein product: CASLTGLLFF. The rearrangement joins TRBV12-3 or TRBV12-4 to TRBJ1-4, with D possibly matching TRBD1 (6 bases). The CDR3 consists of 10 residues. V was cut by 8 bases and J by 14 bases, with 12 bases left in between.

The chain is built from TRBV27 and TRBJ2-1, with a weak D call TRBD2 (6 bases). Trimming cost V 2 bases and J 9 bases, with 17 bases left between them. Per the germline V gene, CDR1 is MNHEY and CDR2 is SMNVEV (reference sequence). This CDR3 is 15 amino acids long. The CDR3 DNA reads as TGTGCCAGCAGTTTAGGGACTCTCGGATGGGGTGAGCAGTTCTTC. Residues: CASSLGTLGWGEQFF.

The chain has TRBV11-2 and TRBJ2-1, with 11 positions matching TRBD2. V trimming: 5 bases; J trimming: 10 bases; junction bases outside the gene matches: 10. This CDR3 has 15 amino acids. Germline V gives CDR1 SGHAT, CDR2 FQNNGV. CDR3 nucleotides: TGTGCCAGCAGCCAAGGGACTAGCGGTCTATGGGAGCAGTTCTTC. Translating it yields CASSQGTSGLWEQFF.

The chain combines TRBV27 with TRBJ1-5; a weak D match, TRBD1 (6 bases). The CDR3 is made up of 15 amino acids. Trimming cost V 5 bases and J 7 bases, with 18 bases left between them. CDR1 and CDR2 (germline): MNHEY, SMNVEV (reference sequence). The CDR3 nucleotides are TGTGCCAGCAGTCCACAGACGGCGGGGGCGCAGCCCCAGCATTTT. Protein product: CASSPQTAGAQPQHF.

The chain links TRBV25-1 to TRBJ2-5; 7 nucleotides align to TRBD2. J was trimmed by 4 bases and V by 1 base; bases with no gene match: 6. Germline lookup yields CDR1 MGHDK and CDR2 SYGVNS. The CDR3 has 15 amino acids. CDR3 sequence reads: CASSESGGRGETQYF. As DNA, the CDR3 is TGTGCCAGCAGTGAATCTGGCGGGAGAGGAGAGACCCAGTACTTC. Using reference TRBV25-1 and TRBJ2-5 for the parts outside the CDR3, the full variable domain is EADIYQTPRYLVIGTGKKITLECSQTMGHDKMYWYQQDPGMELHLIHYSYGVNSTEKGDLSSESTVSRIRTEHFPLTLESARPSHTSQYLCASSESGGRGETQYFGPGTRLLVL.

V is TRBV3-1 (or the pseudogene TRBV3-2) and J is TRBJ2-2; unclear D gene. The CDR3 consists of 12 residues. In germline, CDR1 is LGHDT, CDR2 YNNKEL (reference sequence). V gave up 0 bases and J gave up 5 bases, with 1 base separating them. CDR3 nucleotide sequence: TGTGCCAGCAGCCAAGAGACCGGGGAGCTGTTTTTT. Protein product: CASSQETGELFF.

The chain links TRBV4-2 to TRBJ1-6, with 7 positions matching TRBD1. The CDR3 contains 16 residues. Per the germline V gene, CDR1 is LGHNA and CDR2 is YNFKEQ. V lost 0 bases, J lost 2 bases, and 1 base stayed unmatched. In DNA, the CDR3 is TGTGCCAGCAGCCAAGAGGACAGGACCTATAATTCACCCCTCCACTTT. As protein: CASSQEDRTYNSPLHF.

The DNA for the CDR3 is TGTGCCAGCAGTCAGACTAGCGGGAGAGAGACCCAGTACTTC. Translated, it gives CASSQTSGRETQYF. The rearrangement joins TRBV3-1 (or the pseudogene TRBV3-2) to TRBJ2-5; 12 nucleotides align to TRBD2. The CDR3 has 14 residues. Germline lookup yields CDR1 LGHDT and CDR2 YNNKEL (reference sequence). The trim removed 6 bases at V and 4 bases at J, leaving 3 bases unmatched.

In its sample, this clone was seen a few times. The chain links TRBV30 to TRBJ2-7; 7 bases agree with TRBD2. Germline CDR1 is GTSNPN and CDR2 is SVGIG (reference sequence). The CDR3 extends over 11 amino acids. J gave up 0 bases and V 8 bases, and 1 base lay outside the gene matches. The CDR3, as DNA: TGTGCCGGCGGGAGCTCCTACGAGCAGTACTTC. Amino acids: CAGGSSYEQYF.